This T cell receptor beta chain was found in a study of cytomegalovirus exposure and HLA in healthy donors. Overall study findings and caveats: Researchers reported in a later analysis that a missense DCLRE1C variant was tied to TCR beta V- and J-gene trimming. The listing of roughly 160 TCR beta chains classed them as cytomegalovirus-associated. About 87% or about 30% of the time was how often most TCR beta V segments were productive, according to an earlier analysis.

The CDR3 loop spans 14 amino acids. Germline CDR1 is SGDLS and CDR2 is YYNGEE. V gave up 3 bases and J gave up 7 bases, with 13 bases separating them. PCR amplification relied on 60 Vbeta primers (plus 13 Jbeta primers). Clones were sequenced by immunoSEQ multiplex PCR, and TCRdb holds only the in-frame ones, with some missing. This sample's clone table lists tens of thousands of clones. On this clone: What it recognizes is unknown.

The TCR originated in a man in his forties or fifties in good health and CMV-seronegative. This rearrangement joins TRBV9 to TRBJ1-4, with D uncertain. The sample consisted of PBMCs. The CDR3 sequence: CASSEDPGGEKLFF. The CDR3 coding sequence is TGTGCCAGCAGCGAGGACCCAGGAGGTGAAAAACTGTTTTTT.